Below, 21 T cell receptor beta chains from the same sample are listed, as sequenced in a study of OX40 agonist ivuxolimab in advanced cancers. Method: immunoSEQ multiplex PCR; TCRdb's copy keeps in-frame clones and lacks some. The data contain more than 75,000 clones, about 86% of them singletons. This specimen consisted of CD4+ or CD8+ T cells sorted from blood, obtained in a trial of the OX40 agonist ivuxolimab. The receptors shown here come from an adult with an advanced solid tumor such as melanoma, head and neck, liver or kidney cancer.

The count of this clone is one. This chain joins TRBV10-3 and TRBJ2-2, with D perhaps TRBD1 (6 bases). Trimming stripped 2 bases from V and 4 bases from J, with 14 bases between. Germline loops: CDR1 ENHRY, CDR2 SYGVKD. CDR3 length: 16 residues. CDR3 sequence (DNA): TGTGCCATCAGTGAGGCTGGCAGGGGAACCACCGGGGAGCTGTTTTTT. Amino acid sequence: CAISEAGRGTTGELFF.

The chain employs TRBV4-1 and TRBJ1-2; a weak D match, TRBD1 (5 bases). The CDR3 is made up of 14 amino acids. Germline V CDR1 and CDR2: MGHRA, YSYEKL. V was trimmed by 0 bases and J by 7 bases, leaving 12 bases between them. The CDR3 here is CASSQERRVGGYTF. CDR3 bases: TGCGCCAGCAGCCAAGAGCGCAGGGTTGGTGGCTACACCTTC.

The rearrangement links TRBV28 to TRBJ2-1; unclear D gene. Germline values: CDR1 MDHEN, CDR2 SYDVKM. The V gene lost 3 bases and the J gene lost 10 bases, with 7 bases spanning the gap. The CDR3 extends over 11 amino acids. The CDR3 DNA is TGTGCCAGCAGTTTCAAACGGGAGCAGTTCTTC. Translating gives CASSFKREQFF.

This sequence joins TRBV21-1 and TRBJ2-7; the D segment call TRBD2 is taken from the table without a DNA check. TRBV21-1 is a known pseudogene. The CDR3 is made up of 16 amino acids. The CDR3 loop reads CASSKGRTTIINEQYF. The CDR3 DNA follows: TGTGCCAGCAGCAAGGGCAGGACTACCATAATCAACGAGCAGTACTTC.

This chain uses TRBV9 with TRBJ2-1, with a tentative D call TRBD2 (6 bases). The V gene's germline CDR1 is SGDLS and CDR2 YYNGEE. The V end lost 2 bases, the J end lost 4 bases, and 10 bases lay between the germline ends. The CDR3 extends over 14 amino acids. CDR3 protein: CASSVAAGYNEQFF. As DNA, the CDR3 is TGTGCCAGCAGCGTGGCCGCGGGGTACAATGAGCAGTTCTTC.

The CDR3 sequence is CASSPGAGGRNQPQHF. The CDR3 bases are TGTGCCAGCAGCCCCGGAGCAGGGGGTCGCAATCAGCCCCAGCATTTT. The chain couples TRBV7-9 to TRBJ1-5, with 7 bases that match TRBD1. The CDR3 spans 16 residues. After removal of 5 bases from V and 2 bases from J, the junction contained 9 bases not matched to a gene. Germline V CDR1 and CDR2: SEHNR, FQNEAQ (reference sequence). Supplemented by reference TRBV7-9 and TRBJ1-5, the full variable domain reads DTGVSQNPRHKITKRGQNVTFRCDPISEHNRLYWYRQTLGQGPEFLTYFQNEAQLEKSRLLSDRFSAERPKGSFSTLEIQRTEQGDSAMYLCASSPGAGGRNQPQHFGDGTRLSIL.

The V and J genes are TRBV5-1 and TRBJ2-2; TRBD1 aligns across 10 bases. Germline V lookup: CDR1 SGHRS, CDR2 YFSETQ. The CDR3 loop spans 16 amino acids. V trimming: 2 bases; J trimming: 5 bases; junction bases outside the gene matches: 6. CDR3 DNA: TGCGCCAGCAGCTTACGCGTGGGACAGGGGACCGGGGAGCTGTTTTTT. It translates to CASSLRVGQGTGELFF.

The chain employs TRBV5-5 and TRBJ1-2, with TRBD1 as a possible D gene (5 bases). This CDR3 has 15 amino acids. Trimming pared 0 bases from V and 8 bases from J, leaving 17 bases between. The germline V gene has CDR1 SGHKS and CDR2 YYEKEE (reference sequence). CDR3 DNA sequence: TGTGCCAGCAGCTTGGGGGGCCCTCGCGGGGACGGCTACACCTTC. It translates to CASSLGGPRGDGYTF.

This clone was seen only once. The chain joins TRBV7-2 to TRBJ2-3, with TRBD2 matching 11 bases. CDR1 is SGHTA, CDR2 FQGNSA, per germline. The V and J ends lost 2 bases and 9 bases, in that order; junction bases with no gene match: 4. The CDR3 contains 14 residues. The CDR3 spells CASSLPRLAGTQYF. CDR3 DNA: TGTGCCAGCAGCTTACCCAGACTAGCGGGGACGCAGTATTTT.

This chain connects TRBV7-2 to TRBJ1-4; 7 nucleotides agree with TRBD1. In germline, CDR1 is SGHTA, CDR2 FQGNSA. The CDR3 covers 14 residues. V shed 5 bases, J shed 4 bases, and the junction held 4 bases outside the gene matches. The CDR3 bases are TGTGCCAGCAGCAAGGACAGGTTTAATGAAAAACTGTTTTTT. Protein product: CASSKDRFNEKLFF.

V is TRBV19 and J is TRBJ2-2; D is undetermined. The CDR3 sequence is 14 residues long. Germline CDR1 is LNHDA and CDR2 is SQIVND (reference sequence). Trimming shortened V by 6 bases and J by 1 base, and 9 bases separated the two germline ends. The CDR3 spells CASSLRENTGELFF. DNA of the CDR3: TGTGCCAGTAGCCTCCGCGAGAACACCGGGGAGCTGTTTTTT.

The CDR3 is CASSLTADSYNEQFF. The CDR3 DNA follows: TGCGCCAGCAGCTTGACAGCGGACTCCTACAATGAGCAGTTCTTC. The chain has TRBV5-1 and TRBJ2-1; D might be TRBD2 (5 bases). Trimming shortened V by 1 base and J by 0 bases, and 8 bases separated the two germline ends. Germline V gene lookup returns CDR1 SGHRS and CDR2 YFSETQ. This CDR3 is 15 amino acids long.

This clone is deemed medium-sized. The chain employs TRBV18 and TRBJ1-2; no clear D. The CDR3 is 14 residues long. Germline V CDR1 and CDR2: KGHSH, LQKENI. The germline V and J ends were trimmed by 2 bases and 3 bases, with 10 bases remaining between them. This CDR3 reads CASSPGSRHYGYTF. The CDR3 bases are TGTGCCAGCTCACCAGGTAGCCGTCACTATGGCTACACCTTC.

The chain recombines TRBV7-9 with TRBJ1-2; 12 bases match TRBD1. The CDR3 loop spans 17 amino acids. Looked up from germline, CDR1 is SEHNR and CDR2 is FQNEAQ (reference sequence). V lost 5 bases to trimming and J lost 2 bases; unmatched junction nucleotides: 9. CDR3 sequence reads: CASSDGTGGLVNYGYTF. The CDR3 bases are TGTGCCAGCAGCGACGGGACAGGGGGCTTAGTCAACTATGGCTACACCTTC. The full variable domain, its missing parts supplied by reference TRBV7-9 and TRBJ1-2, is DTGVSQNPRHKITKRGQNVTFRCDPISEHNRLYWYRQTLGQGPEFLTYFQNEAQLEKSRLLSDRFSAERPKGSFSTLEIQRTEQGDSAMYLCASSDGTGGLVNYGYTFGSGTRLTVV.

The table lists this clone with a few counts. The chain links TRBV5-1 to TRBJ2-5, with TRBD2 matching 10 bases. The CDR3 totals 17 residues. The junction had 15 bases not matched to a gene; V was cut back by 6 bases and J by 4 bases. In germline, CDR1 is SGHRS, CDR2 YFSETQ. CDR3 in amino acids: CASTSMTSGPFRETQYF. CDR3 coding DNA: TGCGCCAGCACCTCAATGACTAGCGGGCCCTTCCGAGAGACCCAGTACTTC.

The chain has TRBV9 and TRBJ1-1; 8 nucleotides align to TRBD1. The CDR3 has 15 amino acids. The V gene end was trimmed by 5 bases and the J gene end by 5 bases; junction bases not matched to a gene: 11. CDR1 SGDLS and CDR2 YYNGEE come from the germline V gene. CDR3 nucleotide sequence: TGTGCCAGCAGTCAGGGGGCGGCTGTTGGGACTGAAGCTTTCTTT. It is translated as CASSQGAAVGTEAFF.

The gene calls are TRBV5-1 and TRBJ1-1; 7 bases fit TRBD1. The trim removed 0 bases at V and 4 bases at J, leaving 6 bases unmatched. The germline gives CDR1 SGHRS, CDR2 YFSETQ. The CDR3 is 15 amino acids. CDR3 sequence (DNA): TGCGCCAGCAGCTTGGGGACACAGGGGAGCACTGAAGCTTTCTTT. Translated, it gives CASSLGTQGSTEAFF.

The CDR3 DNA reads TGTGCCAGCAGGGATAGGACAGGGTCCTACGAGCAGTACTTC. Translated: CASRDRTGSYEQYF. This chain uses TRBV2 with TRBJ2-7; 8 bases align to TRBD1. The length of the CDR3 is 14 residues. In germline, CDR1 is SNHLY, CDR2 FYNNEI. V shed 6 bases, J shed 1 base, and the junction held 5 bases outside the gene matches.

Concerning this clone itself: A much larger clone lies one base from this, so it may be a read error. The gene calls are TRBV5-1 and TRBJ1-2; 12 positions match TRBD1. The CDR3 is made up of 13 amino acids. Germline V gene lookup returns CDR1 SGHRS and CDR2 YFSETQ. V gave up 3 bases and J gave up 7 bases; unmatched junction bases: 1. CDR3 loop: CASSWGQGAGYTF. The DNA for the CDR3 is TGCGCCAGCAGCTGGGGACAGGGGGCTGGCTACACCTTC.

This clone was seen a few times. This rearrangement joins TRBV19 to TRBJ2-3; 7 positions agree with TRBD2. Trimming took 5 bases from V and 8 from J; bases not matched to a gene: 16. This CDR3 has 16 amino acids. Germline CDR1 reads LNHDA; CDR2 reads SQIVND (reference sequence). The CDR3: CASSPIGGGPLSTQYF. The CDR3 nucleotides are TGTGCCAGTAGTCCCATCGGGGGAGGGCCGTTAAGTACGCAGTATTTT.

This chain joins TRBV7-2 and TRBJ2-4; no firm D call. The CDR3 has 10 amino acids. Germline loops: CDR1 SGHTA, CDR2 FQGNSA. V dropped 6 bases and J dropped 5 bases, with 2 bases sitting between them. The CDR3 sequence is CASSQNIQYF. CDR3 sequence (DNA): TGTGCCAGCAGTCAAAACATTCAGTACTTC.